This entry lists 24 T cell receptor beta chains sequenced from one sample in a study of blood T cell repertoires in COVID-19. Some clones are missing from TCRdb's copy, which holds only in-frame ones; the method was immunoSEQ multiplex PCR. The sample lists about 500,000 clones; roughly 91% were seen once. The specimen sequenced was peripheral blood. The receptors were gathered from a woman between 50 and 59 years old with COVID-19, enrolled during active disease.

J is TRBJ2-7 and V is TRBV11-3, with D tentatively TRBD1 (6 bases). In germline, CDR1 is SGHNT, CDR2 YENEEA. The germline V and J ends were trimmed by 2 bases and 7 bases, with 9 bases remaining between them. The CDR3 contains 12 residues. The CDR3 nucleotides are TGTGCCAGCAGCTTACGAACAGGGGAGCAGTACTTC. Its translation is CASSLRTGEQYF.

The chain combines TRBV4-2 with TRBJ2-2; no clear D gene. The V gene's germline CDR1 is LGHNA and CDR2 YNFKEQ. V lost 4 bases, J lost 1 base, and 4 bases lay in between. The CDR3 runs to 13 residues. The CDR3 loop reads CASSPGNTGELFF. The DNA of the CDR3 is TGTGCCAGCAGCCCGGGGAACACCGGGGAGCTGTTTTTT.

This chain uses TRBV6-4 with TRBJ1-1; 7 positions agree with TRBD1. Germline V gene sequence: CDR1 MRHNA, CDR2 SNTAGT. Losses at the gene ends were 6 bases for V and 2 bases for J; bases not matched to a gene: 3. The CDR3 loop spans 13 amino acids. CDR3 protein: CASRGTANTEAFF. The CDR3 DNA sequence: TGTGCCAGCAGAGGGACAGCCAACACTGAAGCTTTCTTT.

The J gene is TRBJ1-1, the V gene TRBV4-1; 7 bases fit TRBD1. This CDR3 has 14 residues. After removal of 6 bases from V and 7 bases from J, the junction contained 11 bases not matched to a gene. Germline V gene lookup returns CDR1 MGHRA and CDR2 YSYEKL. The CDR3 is CASSPRQGNGEAFF. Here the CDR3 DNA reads TGCGCCAGCAGTCCCAGACAGGGTAACGGTGAAGCTTTCTTT.

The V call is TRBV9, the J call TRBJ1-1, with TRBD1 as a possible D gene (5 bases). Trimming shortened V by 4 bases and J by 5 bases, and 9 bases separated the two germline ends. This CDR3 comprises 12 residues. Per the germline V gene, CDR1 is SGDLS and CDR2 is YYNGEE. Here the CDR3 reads CASSSGGTEAFF. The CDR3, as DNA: TGTGCCAGCAGCTCCGGGGGAACTGAAGCTTTCTTT. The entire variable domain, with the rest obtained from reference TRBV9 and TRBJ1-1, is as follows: DSGVTQTPKHLITATGQRVTLRCSPRSGDLSVYWYQQSLDQGLQFLIQYYNGEERAKGNILERFSAQQFPDLHSELNLSSLELGDSALYFCASSSGGTEAFFGQGTRLTVV.

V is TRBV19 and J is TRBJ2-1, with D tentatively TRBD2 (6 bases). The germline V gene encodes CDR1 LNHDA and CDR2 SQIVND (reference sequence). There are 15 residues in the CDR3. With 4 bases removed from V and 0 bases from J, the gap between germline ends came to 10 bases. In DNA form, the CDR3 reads TGTGCCAGTAGTAGGGCGGGGAACTCCTACAATGAGCAGTTCTTC. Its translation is CASSRAGNSYNEQFF.

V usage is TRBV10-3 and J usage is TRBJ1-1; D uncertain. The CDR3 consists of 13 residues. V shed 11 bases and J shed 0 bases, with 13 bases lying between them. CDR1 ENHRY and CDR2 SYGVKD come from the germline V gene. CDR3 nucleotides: TGTGCCGCCGGACGAGGGATGAACACTGAAGCTTTCTTT. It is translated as CAAGRGMNTEAFF.

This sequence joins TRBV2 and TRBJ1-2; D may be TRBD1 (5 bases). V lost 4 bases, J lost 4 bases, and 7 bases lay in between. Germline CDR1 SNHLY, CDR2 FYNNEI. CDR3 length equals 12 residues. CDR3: CASSGDSYGYTF. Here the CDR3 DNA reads TGTGCCAGCAGTGGAGACAGCTATGGCTACACCTTC.

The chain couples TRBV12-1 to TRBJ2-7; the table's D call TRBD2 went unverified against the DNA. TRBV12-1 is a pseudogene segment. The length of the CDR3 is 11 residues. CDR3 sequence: CASSYKYEQYF. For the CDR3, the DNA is TGTGCCAGCAGCTATAAATACGAGCAGTACTTC.

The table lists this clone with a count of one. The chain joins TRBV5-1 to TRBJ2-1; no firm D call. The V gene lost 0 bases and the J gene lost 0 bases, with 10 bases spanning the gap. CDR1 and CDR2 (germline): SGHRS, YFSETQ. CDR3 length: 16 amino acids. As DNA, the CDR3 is TGCGCCAGCAGCTTGGTTCCAGAAAGCTCCTACAATGAGCAGTTCTTC. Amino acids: CASSLVPESSYNEQFF.

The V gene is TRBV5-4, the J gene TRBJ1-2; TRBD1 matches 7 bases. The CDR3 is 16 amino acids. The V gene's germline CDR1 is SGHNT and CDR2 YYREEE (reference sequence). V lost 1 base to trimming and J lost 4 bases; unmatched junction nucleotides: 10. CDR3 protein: CASSLTQGTNRYGYTF. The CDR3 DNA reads TGTGCCAGCAGCTTGACACAGGGGACCAACCGCTATGGCTACACCTTC.

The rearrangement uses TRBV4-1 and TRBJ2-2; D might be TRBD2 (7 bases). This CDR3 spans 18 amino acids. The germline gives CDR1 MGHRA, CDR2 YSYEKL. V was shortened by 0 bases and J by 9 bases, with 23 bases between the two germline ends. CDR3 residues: CASSQDRGSGEGSRELFF. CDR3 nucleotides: TGCGCCAGCAGCCAAGATAGGGGGAGCGGGGAGGGTAGCCGGGAGCTGTTTTTT.

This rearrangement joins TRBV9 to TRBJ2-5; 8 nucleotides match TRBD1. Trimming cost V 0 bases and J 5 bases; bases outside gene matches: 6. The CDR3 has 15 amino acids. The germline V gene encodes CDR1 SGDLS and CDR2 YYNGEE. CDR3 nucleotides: TGTGCCAGCAGCGTAGCACGGACAGGGTTGGAGACCCAGTACTTC. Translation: CASSVARTGLETQYF. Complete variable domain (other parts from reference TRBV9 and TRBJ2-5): DSGVTQTPKHLITATGQRVTLRCSPRSGDLSVYWYQQSLDQGLQFLIQYYNGEERAKGNILERFSAQQFPDLHSELNLSSLELGDSALYFCASSVARTGLETQYFGPGTRLLVL.

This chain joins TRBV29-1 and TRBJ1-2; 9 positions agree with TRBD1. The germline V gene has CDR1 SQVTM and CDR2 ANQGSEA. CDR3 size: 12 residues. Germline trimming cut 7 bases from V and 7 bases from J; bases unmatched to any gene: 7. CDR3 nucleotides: TGCAGCGGCCTACAGGGGGCGGTTGGCTACACCTTC. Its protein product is CSGLQGAVGYTF.

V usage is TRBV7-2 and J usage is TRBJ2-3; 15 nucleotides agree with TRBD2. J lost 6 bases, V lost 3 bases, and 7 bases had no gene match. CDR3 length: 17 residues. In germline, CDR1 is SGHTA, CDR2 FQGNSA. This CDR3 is CASSFGLAGGPRDTQYF. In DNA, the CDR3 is TGTGCCAGCAGCTTCGGACTAGCGGGGGGGCCTAGGGATACGCAGTATTTT.

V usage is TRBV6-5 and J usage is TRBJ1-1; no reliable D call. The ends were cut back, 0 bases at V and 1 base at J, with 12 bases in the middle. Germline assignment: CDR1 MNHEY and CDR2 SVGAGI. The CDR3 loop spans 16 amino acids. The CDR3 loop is CASSYSRAPPNTEAFF. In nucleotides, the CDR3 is TGTGCCAGCAGTTACTCGAGGGCCCCCCCGAACACTGAAGCTTTCTTT.

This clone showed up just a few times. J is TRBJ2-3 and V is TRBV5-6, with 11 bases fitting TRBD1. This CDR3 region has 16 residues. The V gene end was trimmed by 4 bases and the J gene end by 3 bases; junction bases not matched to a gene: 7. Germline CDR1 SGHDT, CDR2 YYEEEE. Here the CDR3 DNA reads TGTGCCAGCAGCGACGACCGGGACAGGGGGACAGATACGCAGTATTTT. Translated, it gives CASSDDRDRGTDTQYF.

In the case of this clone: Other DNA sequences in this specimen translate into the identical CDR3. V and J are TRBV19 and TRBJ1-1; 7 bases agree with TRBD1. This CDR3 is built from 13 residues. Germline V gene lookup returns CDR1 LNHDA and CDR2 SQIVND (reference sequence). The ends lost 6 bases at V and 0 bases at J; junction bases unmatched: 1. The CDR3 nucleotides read TGTGCCAGTAGCGGACAGGTGAACACTGAAGCTTTCTTT. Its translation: CASSGQVNTEAFF. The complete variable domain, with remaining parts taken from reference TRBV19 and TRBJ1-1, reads DGGITQSPKYLFRKEGQNVTLSCEQNLNHDAMYWYRQDPGQGLRLIYYSQIVNDFQKGDIAEGYSVSREKKESFPLTVTSAQKNPTAFYLCASSGQVNTEAFFGQGTRLTVV.

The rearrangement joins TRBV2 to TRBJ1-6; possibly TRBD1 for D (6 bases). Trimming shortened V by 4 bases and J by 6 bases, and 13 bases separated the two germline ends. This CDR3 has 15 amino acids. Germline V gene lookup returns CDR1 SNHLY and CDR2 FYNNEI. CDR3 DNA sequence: TGTGCCAGCAGTGCCCGGACAGACAGTAATTCACCCCTCCACTTT. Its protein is CASSARTDSNSPLHF.

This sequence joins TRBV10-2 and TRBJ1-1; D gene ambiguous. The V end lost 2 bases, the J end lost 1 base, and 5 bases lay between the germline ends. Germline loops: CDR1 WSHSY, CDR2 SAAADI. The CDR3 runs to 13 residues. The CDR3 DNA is TGCGCCAGCAGTGAGGGCACGAACACTGAAGCTTTCTTT. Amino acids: CASSEGTNTEAFF.

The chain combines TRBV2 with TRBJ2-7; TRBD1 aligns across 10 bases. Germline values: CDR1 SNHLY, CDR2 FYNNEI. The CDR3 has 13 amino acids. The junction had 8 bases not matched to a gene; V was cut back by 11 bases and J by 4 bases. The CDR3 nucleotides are TGTGCCCATAACCGGGGACAGGGGTACGAGCAGTACTTC. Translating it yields CAHNRGQGYEQYF.

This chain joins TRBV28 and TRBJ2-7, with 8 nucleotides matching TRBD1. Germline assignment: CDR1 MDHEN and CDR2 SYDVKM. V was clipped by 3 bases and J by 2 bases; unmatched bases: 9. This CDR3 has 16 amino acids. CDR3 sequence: CASSLKGAGGPYEQYF. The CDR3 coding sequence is TGTGCCAGCAGTTTGAAGGGGGCAGGGGGCCCCTACGAGCAGTACTTC.

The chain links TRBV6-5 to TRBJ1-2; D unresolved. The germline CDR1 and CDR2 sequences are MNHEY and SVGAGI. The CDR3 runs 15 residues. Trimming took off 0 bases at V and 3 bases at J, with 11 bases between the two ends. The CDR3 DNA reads TGTGCCAGCAGTTACTCACACGGGTGGGACTATGGCTACACCTTC. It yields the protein CASSYSHGWDYGYTF.

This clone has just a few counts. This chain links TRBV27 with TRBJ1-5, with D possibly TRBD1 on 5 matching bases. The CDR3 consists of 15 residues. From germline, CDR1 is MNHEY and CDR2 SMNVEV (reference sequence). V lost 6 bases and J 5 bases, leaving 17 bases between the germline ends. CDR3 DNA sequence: TGTGCCAGCAGCTCTAAGGGGCCAGGGCATCAGCCCCAGCATTTT. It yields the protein CASSSKGPGHQPQHF.